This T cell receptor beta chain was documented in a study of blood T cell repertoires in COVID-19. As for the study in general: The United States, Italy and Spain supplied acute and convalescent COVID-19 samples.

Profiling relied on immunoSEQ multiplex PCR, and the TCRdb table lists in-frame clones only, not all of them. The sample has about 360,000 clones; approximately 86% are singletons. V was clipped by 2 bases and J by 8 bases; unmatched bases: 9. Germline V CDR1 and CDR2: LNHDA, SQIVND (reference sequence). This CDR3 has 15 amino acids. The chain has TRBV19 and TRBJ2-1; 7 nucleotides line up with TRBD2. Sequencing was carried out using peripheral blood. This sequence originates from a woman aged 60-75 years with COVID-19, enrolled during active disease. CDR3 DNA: TGTGCCAGTAGTATAAATAGCGGGCTAAGGGATGAGCAGTTCTTC. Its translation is CASSINSGLRDEQFF.